What follows is one T cell receptor (beta chain) and its context. What it binds is not known. Germline V CDR1 and CDR2: SNHLY, FYNNEI. Trimming left V 6 bases short and J 0 bases short, with 8 bases between. The CDR3 runs to 13 residues. The repertoire was sequenced with immunoSEQ multiplex PCR; TCRdb's copy has only in-frame clones and lacks some. The repertoire holds tens of thousands of clones, with about 81% as singletons. These data originate in a study of OX40 agonist ivuxolimab in advanced cancers. Looking at the study overall: Administration of intravenous ivuxolimab to patients occurred every 2 weeks at 0.01 to 10 mg/kg. Dose-escalation patients were diagnosed with hepatocellular carcinoma, melanoma, renal cell cancer or head and neck cancer.

General study results and limits: Average numbers of expanded clones were greater in CD8+ T cells than in CD4+.

The sample in question was CD4+ or CD8+ T cells sorted from blood, obtained in a trial of the OX40 agonist ivuxolimab. This sequence joins TRBV2 and TRBJ1-1, with no clear D. The source of this sequence is an adult with an advanced solid tumor such as melanoma, head and neck, liver or kidney cancer. The CDR3 spells CASSILMNTEAFF. The CDR3 coding sequence is TGTGCCAGCAGCATACTCATGAACACTGAAGCTTTCTTT.